Sequencing of this TCR beta chain was carried out in a study of T cell responses to AZD1222 COVID-19 vaccine. General observations from the study: The sample set comprised mostly white British donors with more females, and clonal diversity was possibly underestimated. The reported proportion of spike-specific TCRs targeting unmutated variant regions was nearly half.

Trimming stripped 0 bases from V and 1 base from J, with 16 bases between. CDR1 is ENHRY, CDR2 SYGVKD, per germline. The CDR3 totals 17 residues. Notes on this clone: What it recognizes is unknown.

The method was immunoSEQ multiplex PCR; TCRdb's version includes in-frame clones alone and lacks a portion of them. The data show around 80,000 clones, 83% seen once. The source material was peripheral blood, sampled 28 days after the second AZD1222 dose. This receptor was taken from an adult who received the AZD1222 COVID-19 vaccine. The rearrangement joins TRBV10-3 to TRBJ2-7; D is perhaps TRBD1 or TRBD2 (5 bases each). The chain's CDR3 is CAISESGGGIRSYEQYF. The CDR3 DNA reads TGTGCCATCAGTGAGTCGGGTGGGGGTATAAGGTCCTACGAGCAGTACTTC.